These T cell receptor beta chains were read from a single sample in a study of beta chain features in type 1 diabetes. Sequenced by immunoSEQ multiplex PCR; TCRdb stores in-frame clones only, minus some. The table includes a few hundred thousand clones, approximately 13% detected once. The specimen was naive CD4+ T cells from blood. These receptors were collected from a man younger than 40 in good health. Each CDR3 is given with its conserved first and last residue. A D gene is named only where the DNA matches it firmly. Not all rows give a size; the values are once, few, many and, for expanded clones, a class.

abundance	d_gene	len	j_gene	v_gene	CDR3nt	CDR3aa
few	.	11	TRBJ1-2	TRBV6-4	TGTGCCAGCAGCGACAGCTATGGCTACACCTTC	CASSDSYGYTF
few	TRBD1	17	TRBJ1-2	TRBV7-2	TGTGCCAGCAGCCCGGGATGGGCGGGACAGACAAACTATGGCTACACCTTC	CASSPGWAGQTNYGYTF
many	.	14	TRBJ2-1	TRBV30	TGTGCCTGGAGTGCCCTTCTTGTATCCAATGAGCAGTTCTTC	CAWSALLVSNEQFF
few	.	14	TRBJ1-1	TRBV13	TGTGCCAGCAGCCTCCTCCTCAGGGCTATTGAAGCTTTCTTT	CASSLLLRAIEAFF
.	.	15	TRBJ2-3	TRBV7-8	TGTGCCAGCAGCTTAGAGGCAGCGAACACAGATACGCAGTATTTT	CASSLEAANTDTQYF
.	TRBD2	15	TRBJ2-1	TRBV7-2	TGTGCCAGCAGCTTAGCTGCGGGGGAGGTTAATGAGCAGTTCTTC	CASSLAAGEVNEQFF
few	.	16	TRBJ2-2	TRBV7-9	TGTGCCAGCAGCAACATACTAGCAACGAACACCGGGGAGCTGTTTTTT	CASSNILATNTGELFF
once	TRBD1	14	TRBJ2-3	TRBV5-4	TGTGCCAGCAAAGGGACAGGGAGCACAGATACGCAGTATTTT	CASKGTGSTDTQYF
.	.	15	TRBJ1-1	TRBV7-9	TGTGCCAGCAGCTCCCTTGGGGGGGCGAGGACTGAAGCTTTCTTT	CASSSLGGARTEAFF
.	.	15	TRBJ1-6	TRBV5-1	TGCGCCAGCAGCGTGGGATTATCGAAAAATTCACCCCTCCACTTT	CASSVGLSKNSPLHF
.	.	10	TRBJ2-1	TRBV20-1	TGCAGTGCCAGCTACGATGAGCAGTTCTTC	CSASYDEQFF
few	.	13	TRBJ2-3	TRBV30	TGTGCCTGGAGTCTCCTAACCACAGATACGCAGTATTTT	CAWSLLTTDTQYF
few	TRBD1	14	TRBJ2-1	TRBV29-1	TGCAGCGTTGAAGGGACAGGGGACTACAATGAGCAGTTCTTC	CSVEGTGDYNEQFF
.	.	15	TRBJ1-4	TRBV9	TGTGCCAGCAGTAAGCGCGGGGCAACTAATGAAAAACTGTTTTTT	CASSKRGATNEKLFF
few	.	18	TRBJ2-1	TRBV12-5	TGTGCTAGTGGTTTGGTACCGCAGCGGAACCGCTCCTACAATGAGCAGTTCTTC	CASGLVPQRNRSYNEQFF
few	TRBD2	15	TRBJ2-1	TRBV18	TGTGCCAGCTCACCGTCGACTAGCGGGATAAATGAGCAGTTCTTC	CASSPSTSGINEQFF
.	TRBD2	15	TRBJ2-3	TRBV30	TGTGCCTGGAGTGTAGCCAGCGGGAGAAGAGATACGCAGTATTTT	CAWSVASGRRDTQYF
many	.	14	TRBJ1-1	TRBV4-3	TGCGCCAGCAGCCGAGCGACAGGGAACACTGAAGCTTTCTTT	CASSRATGNTEAFF
few	.	15	TRBJ2-5	TRBV14	TGTGCCAGCAGTCTTGCAGCGGGAAGGGGGGAGACCCAGTACTTC	CASSLAAGRGETQYF
few	TRBD2	15	TRBJ2-1	TRBV5-6	TGTGCCAGCAACACCCTAGCGGGAGCTTACAATGAGCAGTTCTTC	CASNTLAGAYNEQFF
few	.	12	TRBJ2-3	TRBV29-1	TGCAGCGTTGAACTAGGGAGAGATACGCAGTATTTT	CSVELGRDTQYF
.	.	13	TRBJ2-4	TRBV9	TGTGCCAGCAGCGTCGGGACCAAAAACATTCAGTACTTC	CASSVGTKNIQYF
.	.	17	TRBJ2-5	TRBV27	TGTGCCAGCAGTTTTGGATTGGGAAACAGGGCGGGAGAGACCCAGTACTTC	CASSFGLGNRAGETQYF
.	TRBD1	16	TRBJ2-7	TRBV5-1	TGCGCCAGCAGCCGAGCTGGGACAGGGACGGCCTACGAGCAGTACTTC	CASSRAGTGTAYEQYF
.	.	13	TRBJ1-1	TRBV6-5	TGTGCCAGCAGTTATGGGTGGAACACTGAAGCTTTCTTT	CASSYGWNTEAFF
.	TRBD2	13	TRBJ2-1	TRBV6-5	TGTGCCAGCAGGCTAGCGGAATACAATGAGCAGTTCTTC	CASRLAEYNEQFF
few	.	12	TRBJ1-2	TRBV10-3	TGTGCCATCAGTGCAGTCGGCCGAGGCTACACCTTC	CAISAVGRGYTF
.	.	17	TRBJ2-3	TRBV19	TGTGCCAGTAGTATCCAAATCACAGCGGCCCCCACAGATACGCAGTATTTT	CASSIQITAAPTDTQYF
.	.	15	TRBJ2-4	TRBV7-2	TGTGCCAGCAGCTGGTCCTCAGGTGTAAAAAACATTCAGTACTTC	CASSWSSGVKNIQYF